This T cell receptor beta chain is from a study of CD8+CD57+ T cells in acquired aplastic anemia. Study at large: Sorted cells (CD4+ and CD8+) yielded DNA amounts that averaged approximately 3 ug. Roughly 10.8 million reads were obtained on average for healthy donor CD4+ cells.

The V and J ends lost 7 bases and 0 bases respectively, with 15 bases between them. The germline V gene encodes CDR1 SGHVS and CDR2 FQNEAQ. This CDR3 has 16 amino acids. Profiles of TCR beta VDJ and CDR3 were generated from a genomic DNA template. Via MiXCR, TCRdb re-called the reads, giving one row per CDR3 protein. The sample consists of around 230,000 distinct CDR3 sequences, approximately 60% of them appearing once. The sample was sorted CD4+, CD8+, or CD8+CD57+ T cells (not recorded which) from PBMCs. V usage is TRBV7-8 and J usage is TRBJ2-2, with D perhaps being TRBD1 or TRBD2 (6 bases each). The receptor comes from a human donor in good health. In DNA form, the CDR3 reads TGTGCCAGCAATATAGGGGGGCTAGCGAACACCGGGGAGCTGTTTTTT. Translated, it gives CASNIGGLANTGELFF.